These 22 T cell receptor beta chains share one sample of origin, sequenced in a study of CD8 T cells in Susac syndrome. RNA amounts of about 0.5 to 1 ug underwent reverse transcription with random hexamers. MiXCR, run by TCRdb on the immunoSEQ multiplex PCR reads, gives a single entry per CDR3 protein. Of some 150,000 distinct CDR3 sequences in the sample, 85% to 95% were seen once. The specimen was CD4+ T cells from PBMCs. The receptor source for this set is a human donor with Susac syndrome.

Details on this clonotype: At one end the junction does not follow the germline gene, possibly because of a read error. V usage is TRBV7-6 and J usage is TRBJ2-2; D gene ambiguous. The CDR3 totals 15 residues. Per the germline V gene, CDR1 is SGHVS and CDR2 is FNYEAQ. The DNA of the CDR3 is TGTGCCAGCAGGTTAGGCAGCGCGACTTCCGGGGAGCTGTTTTTT. It yields the protein CASRLGSATSGELFF.

This clonotype was seen only once. The chain recombines TRBV14 with TRBJ2-7; 7 bases align to TRBD1. Germline CDR1 SGHDN, CDR2 FVKESK. Trimming at V came to 5 bases and at J to 1 base, leaving 8 bases not matched to a gene. The CDR3 has 15 residues. In DNA form, the CDR3 reads TGTGCCAGCAGCTCCCCGGGACAGAATTCCTACGAGCAGTACTTC. Amino acid sequence: CASSSPGQNSYEQYF.

The rearrangement links TRBV20-1 to TRBJ2-5; 10 nucleotides line up with TRBD2. CDR1 and CDR2 from the germline V gene are DFQATT and SNEGSKA (reference sequence). This CDR3 region has 15 residues. J was trimmed by 4 bases and V by 1 base; bases with no gene match: 6. DNA for the CDR3: TGCAGTGCTAGAGCCCCGGGACTAGCGCGAGAGACCCAGTACTTC. This encodes CSARAPGLARETQYF.

The chain links TRBV2 to TRBJ1-2; D remains unclear. Per the germline V gene, CDR1 is SNHLY and CDR2 is FYNNEI. This CDR3 is 13 amino acids long. V was cut by 9 bases and J by 8 bases, with 19 bases left in between. CDR3 coding DNA: TGTGCCAGTCGAGTACGGCAAGGCAACGGCTACACCTTC. Translation gives CASRVRQGNGYTF. Full variable domain (missing parts from reference TRBV2 and TRBJ1-2): EPEVTQTPSHQVTQMGQEVILRCVPISNHLYFYWYRQILGQKVEFLVSFYNNEISEKSEIFDDQFSVERPDGSNFTLKIRSTKLEDSAMYFCASRVRQGNGYTFGSGTRLTVV.

The chain couples TRBV27 to TRBJ2-1, with D maybe TRBD2 (5 bases). V was pared by 4 bases and J by 1 base, with 17 bases between. Germline V lookup: CDR1 MNHEY, CDR2 SMNVEV (reference sequence). This CDR3 region has 17 residues. CDR3 DNA: TGTGCCAGCAGTTCCCCCCGGTGGGAGAGGTCCTACAATGAGCAGTTCTTC. Its protein product is CASSSPRWERSYNEQFF.

The chain recombines TRBV4-3 with TRBJ1-2; tentative D call: TRBD1 (5 bases). The CDR3 totals 15 residues. Trimming stripped 0 bases from V and 2 bases from J, with 10 bases between. Germline loops: CDR1 LGHNA, CDR2 YSLEER. In DNA form, the CDR3 reads TGCGCCAGCAGCCAAGATGGAAGACAGAACTATGGCTACACCTTC. Its protein product is CASSQDGRQNYGYTF.

A single count supports this clonotype. This chain joins TRBV5-1 and TRBJ2-1, with D uncertain. This CDR3 region has 12 residues. The germline V gene encodes CDR1 SGHRS and CDR2 YFSETQ. The V end lost 5 bases, the J end lost 6 bases, and 9 bases lay between the germline ends. CDR3 nucleotide sequence: TGCGCCAGCAGTACTCGGACCAATGAGCAGTTCTTC. As protein: CASSTRTNEQFF.

This chain joins TRBV5-8 and TRBJ2-5, with 9 bases lining up with TRBD1. V was clipped by 3 bases and J by 0 bases; unmatched bases: 3. The CDR3 extends over 15 amino acids. In germline, CDR1 is SGHTS, CDR2 YDEGEE. In nucleotides, the CDR3 is TGTGCCAGCAGCTCGGGACAGGGCCACCAAGAGACCCAGTACTTC. Protein product: CASSSGQGHQETQYF. Looking up the rest from reference TRBV5-8 and TRBJ2-5 gives the full variable domain: EAGVTQSPTHLIKTRGQQATLRCSPISGHTSVYWYQQALGLGLQFLLWYDEGEERNRGNFPPRFSGRQFPNYSSELNVNALELEDSALYLCASSSGQGHQETQYFGPGTRLLVL.

This CDR3 is CASSQGPESNQPQHF. DNA for the CDR3: TGTGCCAGCAGCCAAGGTCCGGAAAGCAATCAGCCCCAGCATTTT. The chain has TRBV4-2 and TRBJ1-5; D unclear. V was shortened by 1 base and J by 1 base, with 8 bases between the two germline ends. The CDR3 covers 15 residues. Germline V gene sequence: CDR1 LGHNA, CDR2 YNFKEQ.

The rearrangement links TRBV9 to TRBJ1-1; D remains ambiguous. V was pared by 0 bases and J by 2 bases, with 5 bases between. The CDR3 spans 13 residues. Germline loops: CDR1 SGDLS, CDR2 YYNGEE. The CDR3 DNA is TGTGCCAGCAGCGTAGTTGATAACACTGAAGCTTTCTTT. Translation gives CASSVVDNTEAFF.

This clonotype came up a few times. The V gene is TRBV13, the J gene TRBJ2-6; TRBD2 might be the D (5 bases). Germline loops: CDR1 PRHDT, CDR2 FYEKMQ (reference sequence). Between the trimmed V and J ends, which lost 1 base and 2 bases, there was a span of 6 bases. This CDR3 spans 15 amino acids. The CDR3 is CASSLAGAGANVLTF. The CDR3 nucleotides are TGTGCCAGCAGCTTAGCCGGGGCTGGGGCCAACGTCCTGACTTTC.

This chain joins TRBV7-2 and TRBJ2-3; TRBD2 matches 8 bases. Germline V gene sequence: CDR1 SGHTA, CDR2 FQGNSA. There are 14 residues in the CDR3. Germline trimming cut 5 bases from V and 6 bases from J; bases unmatched to any gene: 7. Written as DNA, the CDR3 is TGTGCCAGCAGCCTGGGACTAGGCGGTGATACGCAGTATTTT. Amino acid sequence: CASSLGLGGDTQYF. The whole variable domain, remainder taken from reference TRBV7-2 and TRBJ2-3, is GAGVSQSPSNKVTEKGKDVELRCDPISGHTALYWYRQSLGQGLEFLIYFQGNSAPDKSGLPSDRFSAERTGGSVSTLTIQRTQQEDSAVYLCASSLGLGGDTQYFGPGTRLTVL.

This chain connects TRBV20-1 to TRBJ1-5, with D uncertain. With 5 bases removed from V and 6 bases from J, the gap between germline ends came to 20 bases. This CDR3 region has 15 residues. Germline CDR1 DFQATT, CDR2 SNEGSKA (reference sequence). CDR3 nucleotide sequence: TGCAGTGCTTACCCCGGTGGAGTGGGGAGTCAGCCCCAGCATTTT. Translation gives CSAYPGGVGSQPQHF.

The chain is built from TRBV29-1 and TRBJ2-5, with D uncertain. The V end was cut by 1 base, the J end by 2 bases, with 8 bases between. The CDR3 runs to 13 residues. CDR1 is SQVTM, CDR2 ANQGSEA, per germline. In DNA, the CDR3 is TGCAGCGTTGAAGGGACCGAACAAGAGACCCAGTACTTC. This sequence encodes CSVEGTEQETQYF.

V is TRBV9 and J is TRBJ2-7; D is ambiguous. The germline gives CDR1 SGDLS, CDR2 YYNGEE. V lost 0 bases to trimming and J lost 0 bases, with 7 bases between them. This CDR3 region has 14 residues. The CDR3 loop reads CASSVGATSYEQYF. The CDR3 DNA is TGTGCCAGCAGCGTAGGCGCAACCTCCTACGAGCAGTACTTC. Complete variable domain (other parts from reference TRBV9 and TRBJ2-7): DSGVTQTPKHLITATGQRVTLRCSPRSGDLSVYWYQQSLDQGLQFLIQYYNGEERAKGNILERFSAQQFPDLHSELNLSSLELGDSALYFCASSVGATSYEQYFGPGTRLTVT.

Worth noting for this clonotype: This is likely a read error, given that the CDR3 carries no conserved phenylalanine or tryptophan at its end. The chain links TRBV29-1 to TRBJ2-3; no clear D. Trimming left V 7 bases short and J 2 bases short, with 13 bases between. Germline V gene data show CDR1 as SQVTM and CDR2 as ANQGSEA. CDR3 size: 13 residues. The chain's CDR3 is CSAEAGFTDTQYS. The CDR3 DNA follows: TGCAGCGCCGAAGCAGGATTCACAGATACGCAGTATTCT.

The chain combines TRBV29-1 with TRBJ2-7; tentative D call: TRBD1 (6 bases). CDR1 and CDR2 (germline): SQVTM, ANQGSEA. CDR3 length: 12 residues. V gave up 7 bases and J gave up 3 bases, with 13 bases separating them. The CDR3 reads CSARDMGYEQYF. In DNA form, the CDR3 reads TGCAGCGCCCGGGACATGGGCTACGAGCAGTACTTC.

The chain uses TRBV20-1 and TRBJ1-4; D is ambiguous. The CDR3 is made up of 13 amino acids. The germline CDR1 and CDR2 sequences are DFQATT and SNEGSKA (reference sequence). V was clipped by 4 bases and J by 10 bases, with 16 bases between them. CDR3 sequence: CSAKVGQSGKLFF. The CDR3 region has the DNA TGCAGTGCTAAGGTGGGCCAGTCGGGAAAACTGTTTTTT.

This clonotype has more than one count but fewer than ten. This chain connects TRBV20-1 to TRBJ2-7, with D hard to call. The germline V gene has CDR1 DFQATT and CDR2 SNEGSKA (reference sequence). The V gene lost 3 bases and the J gene lost 0 bases, with 6 bases spanning the gap. CDR3 length equals 12 residues. The DNA of the CDR3 is TGCAGTGCTAGGGTCAGCTCCTACGAGCAGTACTTC. Protein sequence: CSARVSSYEQYF.

The chain employs TRBV4-1 and TRBJ2-1, with 11 bases lining up with TRBD2. The germline V gene has CDR1 MGHRA and CDR2 YSYEKL. The V gene end was trimmed by 3 bases and the J gene end by 4 bases; junction bases not matched to a gene: 11. The CDR3 runs 18 residues. DNA of the CDR3: TGCGCCAGCAGCCAGCCATTCCGACTAGCGGGGCGTTACAATGAGCAGTTCTTC. Protein sequence: CASSQPFRLAGRYNEQFF.

This clonotype was seen only once. The gene calls are TRBV18 and TRBJ2-1, with a weak D call TRBD2 (5 bases). V was pared by 1 base and J by 5 bases, with 12 bases between. The germline V gene has CDR1 KGHSH and CDR2 LQKENI. CDR3 length: 15 residues. CDR3 amino acids: CASSPQGERDNEQFF. In DNA, the CDR3 is TGTGCCAGCTCACCACAGGGAGAAAGGGACAATGAGCAGTTCTTC.

This clonotype was seen just once. The chain recombines TRBV6-2 or TRBV6-3 with TRBJ1-2; tentative D call: TRBD1 (5 bases). The CDR3 is 16 amino acids. With 4 bases removed from V and 0 bases from J, the gap between germline ends came to 15 bases. Germline values: CDR1 MNHEY, CDR2 SVGEGT. The CDR3 protein is CASSLPTARANYGYTF. Written as DNA, the CDR3 is TGTGCCAGCAGTTTGCCGACAGCCCGAGCTAACTATGGCTACACCTTC.